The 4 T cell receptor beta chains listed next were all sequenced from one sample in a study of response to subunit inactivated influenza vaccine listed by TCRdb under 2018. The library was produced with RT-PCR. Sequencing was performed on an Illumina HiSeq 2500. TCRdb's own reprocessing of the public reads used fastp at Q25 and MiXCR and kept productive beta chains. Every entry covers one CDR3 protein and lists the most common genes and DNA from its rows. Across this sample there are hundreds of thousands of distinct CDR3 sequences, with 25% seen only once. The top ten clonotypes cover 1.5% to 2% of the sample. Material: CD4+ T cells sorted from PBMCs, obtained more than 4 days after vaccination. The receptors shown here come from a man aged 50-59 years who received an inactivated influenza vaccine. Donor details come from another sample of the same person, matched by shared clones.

The CDR3 nucleotides read TGTGCCAGCAGCTTGGCCTTGGTAGGCTACGAGCAGTACTTC. As protein: CASSLALVGYEQYF. The chain joins TRBV5-5 to TRBJ2-7; D ambiguous. Germline CDR1 and CDR2: SGHKS and YYEKEE (reference sequence). V was trimmed by 0 bases and J by 3 bases, leaving 10 bases between them. The CDR3 is made up of 14 amino acids.

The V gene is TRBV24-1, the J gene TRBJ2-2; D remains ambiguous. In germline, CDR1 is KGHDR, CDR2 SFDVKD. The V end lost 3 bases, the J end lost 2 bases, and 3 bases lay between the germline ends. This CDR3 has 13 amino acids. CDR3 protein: CATSDQNTGELFF. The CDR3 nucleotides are TGTGCCACCAGTGATCAAAACACCGGGGAGCTGTTTTTT.

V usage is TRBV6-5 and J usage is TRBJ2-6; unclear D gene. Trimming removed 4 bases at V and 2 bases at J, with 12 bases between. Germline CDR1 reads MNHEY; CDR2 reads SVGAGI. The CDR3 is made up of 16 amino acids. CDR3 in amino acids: CASSSPYLAGANVLTF. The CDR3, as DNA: TGTGCCAGCAGTTCCCCATATCTTGCTGGGGCCAACGTCCTGACTTTC.

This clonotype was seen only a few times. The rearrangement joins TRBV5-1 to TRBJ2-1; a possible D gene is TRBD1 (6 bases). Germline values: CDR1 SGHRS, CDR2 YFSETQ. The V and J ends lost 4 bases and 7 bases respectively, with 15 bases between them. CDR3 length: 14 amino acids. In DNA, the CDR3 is TGCGCCAGCAGCGTAGGGGCAGGGGTGAATGAGCAGTTCTTC. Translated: CASSVGAGVNEQFF.